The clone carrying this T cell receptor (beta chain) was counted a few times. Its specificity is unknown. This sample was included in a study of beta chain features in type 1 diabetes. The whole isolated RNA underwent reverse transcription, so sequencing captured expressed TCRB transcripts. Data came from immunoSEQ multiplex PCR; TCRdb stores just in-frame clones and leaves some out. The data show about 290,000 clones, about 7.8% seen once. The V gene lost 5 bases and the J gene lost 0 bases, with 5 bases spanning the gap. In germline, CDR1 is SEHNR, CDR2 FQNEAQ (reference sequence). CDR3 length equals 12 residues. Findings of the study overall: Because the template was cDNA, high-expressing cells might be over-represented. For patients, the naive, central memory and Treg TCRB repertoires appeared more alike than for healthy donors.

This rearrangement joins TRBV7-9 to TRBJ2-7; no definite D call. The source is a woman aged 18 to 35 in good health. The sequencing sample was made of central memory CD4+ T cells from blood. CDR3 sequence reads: CASSTYSYEQYF. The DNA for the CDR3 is TGTGCCAGCAGCACCTACTCCTACGAGCAGTACTTC. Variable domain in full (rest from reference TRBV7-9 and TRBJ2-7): DTGVSQNPRHKITKRGQNVTFRCDPISEHNRLYWYRQTLGQGPEFLTYFQNEAQLEKSRLLSDRFSAERPKGSFSTLEIQRTEQGDSAMYLCASSTYSYEQYFGPGTRLTVT.